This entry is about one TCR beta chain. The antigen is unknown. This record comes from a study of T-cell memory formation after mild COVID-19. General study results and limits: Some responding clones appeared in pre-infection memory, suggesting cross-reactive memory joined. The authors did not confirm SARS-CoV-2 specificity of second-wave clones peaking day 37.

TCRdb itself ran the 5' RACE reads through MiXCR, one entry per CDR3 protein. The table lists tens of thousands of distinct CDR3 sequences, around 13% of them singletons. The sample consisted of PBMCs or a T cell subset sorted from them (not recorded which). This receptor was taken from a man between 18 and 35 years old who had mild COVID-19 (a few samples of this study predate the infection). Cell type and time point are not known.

CDR3 nucleotides: TGTGCCACCAGTGATTTCGGCAGGGGGCATCGGGCCGGGGAGCTGTTTTTT. Translated, it gives CATSDFGRGHRAGELFF. The chain couples TRBV24-1 to TRBJ2-2; 8 nucleotides agree with TRBD1. Germline lookup yields CDR1 KGHDR and CDR2 SFDVKD. V lost 1 base, J lost 6 bases, and 9 bases stayed unmatched. This CDR3 is built from 17 residues.